Each of the 4 T cell receptor beta chains below was sequenced from the same sample in a study of identical twins. TCRdb called the 5' RACE reads again in MiXCR, with one record for every CDR3 protein. The profile shows 500,000 to 550,000 distinct CDR3 sequences, about a fifth of them singletons. The same specimen was also included in a second study, on yellow fever vaccine responses in identical twins.

The specimen was CD4+ T cells sorted from blood. Every receptor here comes from a woman between 18 and 29 years old in good health.

This clonotype was detected a few times. The V and J genes are TRBV6-5 and TRBJ2-5; TRBD2 matches at 8 bases. J gave up 0 bases and V 4 bases, and 4 bases lay outside the gene matches. The CDR3 is 15 residues long. From germline, CDR1 is MNHEY and CDR2 SVGAGI. DNA of the CDR3: TGTGCCAGCAGTTTAAAGCGGGGGTACCAAGAGACCCAGTACTTC. Translation: CASSLKRGYQETQYF.

This clonotype was recorded a few times. The CDR3 coding sequence is TGCAGCGTAGGGACAGTGGTATCGAGGACCGGGGAGCTGTTTTTT. It specifies CSVGTVVSRTGELFF. The rearrangement links TRBV29-1 to TRBJ2-2; 7 bases are shared with TRBD1. CDR1 and CDR2 from the germline V gene are SQVTM and ANQGSEA. The CDR3 sequence is 15 residues long. J was trimmed by 5 bases and V by 6 bases; bases with no gene match: 12.

A few counts support this clonotype. The chain couples TRBV7-7 to TRBJ2-3; tentatively, D is TRBD2 (5 bases). Trimming stripped 2 bases from V and 2 bases from J, with 11 bases between. The CDR3 consists of 15 residues. Germline CDR1 SSHAT, CDR2 FNYEAQ (reference sequence). The chain's CDR3 is CASSLSVRDTDTQYF. The CDR3 region has the DNA TGTGCCAGCAGCTTATCGGTACGGGACACAGATACGCAGTATTTT.

This rearrangement joins TRBV5-1 to TRBJ2-1; D is possibly TRBD1 (5 bases). Germline CDR1 is SGHRS and CDR2 is YFSETQ. The CDR3 extends over 14 amino acids. V gave up 4 bases and J gave up 2 bases, with 10 bases separating them. CDR3 coding DNA: TGCGCCAGCAGCCAAGGACATCCCTACAATGAGCAGTTCTTC. Protein sequence: CASSQGHPYNEQFF.